This paragraph reports one T cell receptor (beta chain). Sequenced by immunoSEQ multiplex PCR; TCRdb stores in-frame clones only, minus some. The sample contains about 81,000 clones, roughly four fifths of which appear only once. The sample belongs to a study of blood T cell repertoires in COVID-19. As for the study in general: Specimens from acute and convalescent COVID-19 originated in the United States, Italy and Spain.

This CDR3 has 15 amino acids. Germline V gene sequence: CDR1 SGHTA, CDR2 FQGNSA. Trimming cost V 5 bases and J 4 bases, with 15 bases left between them. This chain joins TRBV7-2 and TRBJ1-5; weak D call: TRBD1 (6 bases). This TCR was recovered from a man in his 60s with acute or convalescent COVID-19. The source material was peripheral blood. CDR3 amino acids: CASSTLQGTNQPQHF. The CDR3 nucleotides are TGTGCCAGCAGCACGCTACAGGGAACAAATCAGCCCCAGCATTTT.